This T cell receptor beta chain was captured by sequencing in a study of neurological immune-mediated disorders. Points from the study as a whole: The highest TCR clonal expansion occurred in HTLV-1-associated myelopathy; multiple sclerosis fell below healthy controls.

This clonotype has ten or more counts. Its antigen is unknown. CDR1 and CDR2 from the germline V gene are MNHEY and SVGAGI. This CDR3 has 15 residues. Deletions cut 0 bases from V and 1 base from J, with 9 bases between. The method for making cDNA was 5'RACE, and it used 10-nucleotide random UMIs. TCRdb called the 5' RACE reads again in MiXCR, with one record for every CDR3 protein. The sample includes about 46,000 distinct CDR3 sequences, 3% to 3.5% of them seen just once. The sample consisted of PBMCs. The V call is TRBV6-5, the J call TRBJ1-1, with TRBD1 as a possible D gene (5 bases). The sequence derives from a woman aged 45-65 years with multiple sclerosis. The CDR3 spells CASSYSGPRNTEAFF. The CDR3 DNA sequence: TGTGCCAGCAGTTACTCGGGGCCACGGAACACTGAAGCTTTCTTT.